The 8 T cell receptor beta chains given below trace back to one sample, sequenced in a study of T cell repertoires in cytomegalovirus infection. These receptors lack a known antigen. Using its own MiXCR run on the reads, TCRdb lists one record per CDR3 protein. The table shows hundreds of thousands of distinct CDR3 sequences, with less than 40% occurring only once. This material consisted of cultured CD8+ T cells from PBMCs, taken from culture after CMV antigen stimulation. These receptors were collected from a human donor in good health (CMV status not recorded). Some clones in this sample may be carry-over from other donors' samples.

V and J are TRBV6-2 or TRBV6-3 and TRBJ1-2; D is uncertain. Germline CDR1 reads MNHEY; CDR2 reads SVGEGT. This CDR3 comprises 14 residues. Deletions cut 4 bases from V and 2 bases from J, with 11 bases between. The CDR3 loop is CASSLGRRNYGYTF. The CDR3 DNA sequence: TGTGCCAGCAGTTTAGGACGGCGGAACTATGGCTACACCTTC.

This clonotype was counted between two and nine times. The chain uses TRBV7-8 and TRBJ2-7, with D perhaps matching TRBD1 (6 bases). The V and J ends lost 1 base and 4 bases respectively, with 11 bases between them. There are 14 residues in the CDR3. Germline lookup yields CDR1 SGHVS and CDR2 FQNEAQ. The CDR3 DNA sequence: TGTGCCAGCAGCTTAGATCGGCAGGGGTACGAGCAGTACGTC. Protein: CASSLDRQGYEQYV.

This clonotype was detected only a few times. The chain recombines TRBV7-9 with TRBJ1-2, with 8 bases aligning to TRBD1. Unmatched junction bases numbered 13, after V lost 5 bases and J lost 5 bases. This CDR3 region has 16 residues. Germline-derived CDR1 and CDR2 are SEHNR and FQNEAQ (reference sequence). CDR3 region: CASSNPGTGISYGYTF. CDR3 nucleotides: TGTGCCAGCAGCAACCCCGGGACAGGTATTTCTTATGGCTACACCTTC.

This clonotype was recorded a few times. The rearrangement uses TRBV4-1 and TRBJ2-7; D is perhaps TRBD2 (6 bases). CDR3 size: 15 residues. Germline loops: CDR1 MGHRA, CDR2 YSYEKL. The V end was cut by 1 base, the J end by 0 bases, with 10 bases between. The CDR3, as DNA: TGCGCCAGCAGCCAAGTGGAGGGTGGCTCCTACGAGCAGTACGTC. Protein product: CASSQVEGGSYEQYV.

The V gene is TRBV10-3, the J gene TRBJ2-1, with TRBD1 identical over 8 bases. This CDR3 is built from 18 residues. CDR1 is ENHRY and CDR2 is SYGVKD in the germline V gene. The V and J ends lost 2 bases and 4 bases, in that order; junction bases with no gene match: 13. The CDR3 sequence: CAISEPADRGSLYNEQFF. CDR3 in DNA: TGTGCCATCAGTGAGCCCGCCGACAGGGGAAGTCTTTACAATGAGCAGTTCTTC.

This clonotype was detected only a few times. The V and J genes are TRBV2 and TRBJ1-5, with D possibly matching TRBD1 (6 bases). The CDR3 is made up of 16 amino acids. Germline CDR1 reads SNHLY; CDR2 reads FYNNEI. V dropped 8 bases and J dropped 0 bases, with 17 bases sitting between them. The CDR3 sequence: CASGSQGPYSNQPQHF. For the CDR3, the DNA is TGTGCCAGCGGTAGCCAGGGGCCTTATAGCAATCAGCCCCAGCATTTT. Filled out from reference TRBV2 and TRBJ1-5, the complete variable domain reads EPEVTQTPSHQVTQMGQEVILRCVPISNHLYFYWYRQILGQKVEFLVSFYNNEISEKSEIFDDQFSVERPDGSNFTLKIRSTKLEDSAMYFCASGSQGPYSNQPQHFGDGTRLSIL.

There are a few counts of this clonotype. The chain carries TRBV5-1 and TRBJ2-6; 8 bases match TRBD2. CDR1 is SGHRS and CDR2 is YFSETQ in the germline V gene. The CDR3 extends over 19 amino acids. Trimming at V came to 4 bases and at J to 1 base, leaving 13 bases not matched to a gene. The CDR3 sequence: CASSPKAGGRSSGANVLTF. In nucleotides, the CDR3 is TGCGCCAGCAGCCCAAAGGCGGGGGGTCGCTCTTCTGGGGCCAACGTCCTGACTTTC. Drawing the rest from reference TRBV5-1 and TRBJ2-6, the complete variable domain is KAGVTQTPRYLIKTRGQQVTLSCSPISGHRSVSWYQQTPGQGLQFLFEYFSETQRNKGNFPGRFSGRQFSNSRSEMNVSTLELGDSALYLCASSPKAGGRSSGANVLTFGAGSRLTVL.

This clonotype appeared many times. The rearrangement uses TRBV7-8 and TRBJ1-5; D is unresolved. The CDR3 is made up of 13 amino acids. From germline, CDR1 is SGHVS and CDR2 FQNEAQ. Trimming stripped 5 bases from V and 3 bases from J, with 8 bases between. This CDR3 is CASSQDPNQPQHF. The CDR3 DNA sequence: TGTGCCAGCAGCCAAGATCCCAATCAGCCCCAGCATTTT.